The next 7 T cell receptor beta chains were all read from a single sample in a study of blood T cell repertoires in COVID-19. Assay used: immunoSEQ multiplex PCR; TCRdb lists only in-frame clones, some missing. The table records around 100,000 clones, 80% to 90% of them present only once. The specimen sequenced was peripheral blood. Source of these receptors: a middle-aged man with acute or convalescent COVID-19.

This clone showed up just a few times. This chain connects TRBV7-2 to TRBJ1-1; D is perhaps TRBD1 (5 bases). V lost 2 bases and J lost 2, with 12 bases in between. In germline, CDR1 is SGHTA, CDR2 FQGNSA. The CDR3 runs to 15 residues. For the CDR3, the DNA is TGTGCCAGCAGCTTAACAAGGGGAAGAAACACTGAAGCTTTCTTT. Its translation: CASSLTRGRNTEAFF.

The J gene is TRBJ1-2, the V gene TRBV5-6; 9 bases agree with TRBD1. Germline trimming cut 3 bases from V and 8 bases from J; bases unmatched to any gene: 11. This CDR3 region has 15 residues. Germline V gives CDR1 SGHDT, CDR2 YYEEEE. This CDR3 is CASSSGQGFHKGYTF. CDR3 nucleotide sequence: TGTGCCAGCAGCTCCGGACAGGGGTTCCATAAGGGCTACACCTTC.

This clone showed up just once. V is TRBV29-1 and J is TRBJ2-5; 9 bases align to TRBD1. This CDR3 contains 15 residues. CDR1 is SQVTM and CDR2 is ANQGSEA in the germline V gene. Germline trimming cut 5 bases from V and 5 bases from J; bases unmatched to any gene: 12. The CDR3 nucleotides read TGCAGCGTTCAAGCAGGGACAGGGAGCAGGGAGACCCAGTACTTC. Translated, it gives CSVQAGTGSRETQYF.

The J gene is TRBJ1-2, the V gene TRBV9; tentative D call: TRBD1 (6 bases). V lost 3 bases to trimming and J lost 1 base, with 16 bases between them. Germline CDR1 and CDR2: SGDLS and YYNGEE. The CDR3 contains 16 residues. DNA of the CDR3: TGTGCCAGCAGCGCCCCTTCGGACAGTCATAACTATGGCTACACCTTC. It translates to CASSAPSDSHNYGYTF.

This clone was recorded once. The CDR3 region has the DNA TGTGCCAGCAGTTCGGGACAGGGGACCTACGAGCAGTACTTC. This codes for CASSSGQGTYEQYF. V and J are TRBV6-5 and TRBJ2-7, with 10 bases matching TRBD1. CDR1 is MNHEY and CDR2 is SVGAGI in the germline V gene. This CDR3 is 14 amino acids long. The V gene end was trimmed by 4 bases and the J gene end by 2 bases; junction bases not matched to a gene: 2.

The chain links TRBV7-9 to TRBJ2-7; a possible D gene is TRBD2 (7 bases). Germline CDR1 reads SEHNR; CDR2 reads FQNEAQ (reference sequence). Trimming shortened V by 7 bases and J by 3 bases, and 16 bases separated the two germline ends. The CDR3 runs 14 residues. The CDR3 nucleotides read TGTGCCAGCACCCCAAGGGGGGGGAACTACGAGCAGTACTTC. Protein: CASTPRGGNYEQYF.

This chain joins TRBV3-1 (or the pseudogene TRBV3-2) and TRBJ2-1; 7 nucleotides agree with TRBD1. V was clipped by 1 base and J by 3 bases; unmatched bases: 3. The CDR3 has 15 residues. Per germline, CDR1 LGHDT and CDR2 YNNKEL (reference sequence). The CDR3: CASSQAGQHYNEQFF. CDR3 coding DNA: TGTGCCAGCAGCCAAGCGGGACAGCACTACAATGAGCAGTTCTTC.